This T cell receptor beta chain comes out of a study of CD8 T cells in Susac syndrome. Losses at the gene ends were 6 bases for V and 9 bases for J; bases not matched to a gene: 13. The CDR3 has 14 residues. With random hexamers, 0.5 to 1 ug RNA was reverse transcribed. TCRdb re-called the immunoSEQ multiplex PCR reads through MiXCR, storing one row per CDR3 protein. The top ten clones hold just over 0.5% of a sample with tens of thousands of distinct CDR3 sequences, roughly 91% of them seen once. It was negative isolation that provided the CD8+ and CD4+ T cells, whereas TEMRA cells were enriched by FACS.

The genes are TRBV23-1 and TRBJ2-7; 8 bases align to TRBD2. TRBV23-1 is noted as an ORF with a role that remains uncertain. This receptor was obtained from a human donor with multiple sclerosis. The specimen was CD8+ T cells from PBMCs. CDR3 residues: CASRKTSVQKGQYF. CDR3 bases: TGCGCCAGCAGGAAGACTAGCGTCCAAAAGGGGCAGTACTTC.